This T cell receptor (beta chain) was documented in a study of blood T cell repertoires in COVID-19. Study information: Specimens from acute and convalescent COVID-19 originated in the United States, Italy and Spain.

J lost 6 bases, V lost 6 bases, and 5 bases had no gene match. This CDR3 has 13 amino acids. CDR1 is SGHAT, CDR2 FQDESV, per germline (reference sequence). Produced via immunoSEQ multiplex PCR; TCRdb's table is partial and in-frame only. The table lists about 83,000 clones, around nine tenths of them singletons, with about 16% in the top ten. Sequencing was carried out using peripheral blood. The receptor's source is a woman aged 80 or older with active or convalescent COVID-19. This rearrangement joins TRBV11-1 to TRBJ2-1, with TRBD1 matching 7 bases. DNA of the CDR3: TGTGCCAGCAGTCCTCGGACAGGCAATGAGCAGTTCTTC. Protein: CASSPRTGNEQFF. Combining the CDR3 with reference TRBV11-1 and TRBJ2-1 gives the whole variable domain EAEVAQSPRYKITEKSQAVAFWCDPISGHATLYWYRQILGQGPELLVQFQDESVVDDSQLPKDRFSAERLKGVDSTLKIQPAELGDSAMYLCASSPRTGNEQFFGPGTRLTVL.